This T cell receptor beta chain was recovered during a study of monozygotic twins with inflammatory bowel disease. Study-wide results and limits: Backing was not found for a single strong signal or clonotype associated with IBD. Patient-specific immunosuppressive treatments may have made repertoires more variable.

TCRdb re-called the 5' RACE reads and gives one entry per CDR3 protein, without DNA. The sample's table shows 300,000 to 350,000 distinct CDR3 sequences. The CDR3 spans 16 residues. Germline V gene sequence: CDR1 SEHNR, CDR2 FQNEAQ (reference sequence). Concerning this clonotype itself: The antigen is not known.

The sequence was obtained from a human donor with ulcerative colitis or Crohn's disease, or a healthy co-twin of an affected twin (not recorded which). The sample taken for sequencing was blood. V gene TRBV7-9 combines with J gene TRBJ2-2; TCRdb reports TRBD2, a call that lacks DNA to check it against. CDR3: CASSPGTRGPTGELFF.